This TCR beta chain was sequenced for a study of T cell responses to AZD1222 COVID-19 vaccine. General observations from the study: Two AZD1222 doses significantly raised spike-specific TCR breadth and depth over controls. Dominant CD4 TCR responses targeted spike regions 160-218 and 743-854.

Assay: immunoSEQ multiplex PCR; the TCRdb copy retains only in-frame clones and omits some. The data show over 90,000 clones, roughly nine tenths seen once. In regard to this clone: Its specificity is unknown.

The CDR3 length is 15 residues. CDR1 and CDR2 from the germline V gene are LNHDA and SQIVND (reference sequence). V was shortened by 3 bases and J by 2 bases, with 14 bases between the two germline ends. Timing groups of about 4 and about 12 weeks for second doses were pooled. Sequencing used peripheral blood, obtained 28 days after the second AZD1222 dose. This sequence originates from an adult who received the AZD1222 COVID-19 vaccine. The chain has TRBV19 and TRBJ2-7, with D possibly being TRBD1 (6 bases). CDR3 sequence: CASSIFAQGTYEQYF. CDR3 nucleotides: TGTGCCAGTAGTATCTTCGCCCAGGGGACCTACGAGCAGTACTTC.